Reported below is one T cell receptor beta chain. Its antigen is as yet unknown. This sequence may be a read error, since a much larger clone differs from it by one base. The CDR3 does not close with the conserved phenylalanine or tryptophan, likely indicating a read error. Using RNA transcripts as the source, TCR beta CDR3 regions were amplified. The study used the HTBI primer set for a first-round RT-PCR of the TCR CDR3. TCRdb re-called the multiplex PCR reads with MiXCR, one entry per CDR3 protein. The sample includes hundreds of thousands of distinct CDR3 sequences, 38% of them seen just once. The source of the sample is a study of T cells in Graves' hyperthyroidism and ophthalmopathy. Study-level points and caveats: Most thyroid clonotypes that were expanded above 0.001 also turned up in blood.

Graves' hyperthyroidism without ophthalmopathy progression within 18 months was termed stable. The V and J ends lost 1 base and 0 bases respectively, with 10 bases between them. The CDR3 is 15 residues long. CDR1 MGHDK and CDR2 SYGVNS come from the germline V gene. The clonotype was recovered from a man younger than 35 with Graves' hyperthyroidism. Specimen: blood. The V and J genes are TRBV25-1 and TRBJ2-7, with D maybe TRBD1 (5 bases). The CDR3 sequence: CASSELRGSSYEQYL. As DNA, the CDR3 is TGTGCCAGCAGTGAATTAAGGGGTTCCTCCTACGAGCAGTACCTC.